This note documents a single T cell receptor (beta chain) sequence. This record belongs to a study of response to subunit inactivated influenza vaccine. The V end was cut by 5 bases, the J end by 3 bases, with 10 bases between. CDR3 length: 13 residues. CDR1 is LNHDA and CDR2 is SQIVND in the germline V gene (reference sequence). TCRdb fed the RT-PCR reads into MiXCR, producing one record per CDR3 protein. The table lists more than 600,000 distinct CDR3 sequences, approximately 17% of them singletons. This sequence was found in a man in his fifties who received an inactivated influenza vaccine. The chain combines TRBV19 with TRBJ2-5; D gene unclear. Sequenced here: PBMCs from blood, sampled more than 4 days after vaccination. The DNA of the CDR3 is TGTGCCAGTAGTCCAAAAACCAAAGAGACCCAGTACTTC. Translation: CASSPKTKETQYF. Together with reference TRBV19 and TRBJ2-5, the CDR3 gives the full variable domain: DGGITQSPKYLFRKEGQNVTLSCEQNLNHDAMYWYRQDPGQGLRLIYYSQIVNDFQKGDIAEGYSVSREKKESFPLTVTSAQKNPTAFYLCASSPKTKETQYFGPGTRLLVL.